This T cell receptor beta chain emerged from a study of blood T cells in healthy people across ages. The V gene's germline CDR1 is DFQATT and CDR2 SNEGSKA (reference sequence). The CDR3 is 13 residues long. Trimming cost V 8 bases and J 3 bases; bases outside gene matches: 9. A few counts support this clonotype. Through a sample-barcoded 5' primer and a J-beta primer mix, a second PCR was run for about 6 to 11 cycles. Each cDNA molecule was tagged by a template-switch adaptor that had 12 random nucleotides. TCRdb re-called the 5' RACE reads with MiXCR, one entry per CDR3 protein. This table holds 600,000 to 800,000 distinct CDR3 sequences, over 20% found once.

The source of this sequence is a man between 70 and 80 years old in good health. This rearrangement joins TRBV20-1 to TRBJ2-5; 7 bases match TRBD2. The sequencing sample was made of blood. The CDR3 sequence is CSTTSVKKETQYF. The CDR3 DNA is TGCAGTACAACTAGCGTTAAGAAAGAGACCCAGTACTTC.